One sample yielded the 4 T cell receptor beta chains listed below, sequenced in a study of blood T cell repertoires in COVID-19. TCRdb keeps only in-frame clones here, not all; method: immunoSEQ multiplex PCR. Among about 71,000 clones listed, roughly nine tenths were seen once. The sample taken for sequencing was peripheral blood. These receptors all come from a woman aged 18-30 years with acute or convalescent COVID-19.

The chain has TRBV12-2 and TRBJ2-1; no DNA check was done on the table's D call, TRBD2. TRBV12-2 is flagged as a pseudogene. The length of the CDR3 is 15 residues. Here the CDR3 reads CASRREWSPRSWQFF. The CDR3 DNA sequence: TGTGCAAGTCGCCGGGAATGGAGCCCAAGGAGCTGGCAGTTCTTC.

The CDR3 loop reads CASSLDSTNEKLFF. The CDR3 DNA is TGCGCCAGCAGCTTAGACAGCACCAATGAAAAACTGTTTTTT. This rearrangement joins TRBV5-1 to TRBJ1-4, with D tentatively TRBD1 (5 bases). The germline V gene encodes CDR1 SGHRS and CDR2 YFSETQ. CDR3 length: 14 amino acids. Trimming stripped 2 bases from V and 5 bases from J, with 10 bases between.

The chain joins TRBV4-1 to TRBJ2-1; D perhaps matches TRBD1 (6 bases). V was trimmed by 6 bases and J by 8 bases, leaving 20 bases between them. Germline CDR1 and CDR2: MGHRA and YSYEKL. This CDR3 spans 15 amino acids. Here the CDR3 reads CASRTGTSNRDEQFF. CDR3 DNA sequence: TGCGCCAGCAGAACCGGGACATCCAATCGCGATGAGCAGTTCTTC.

The chain uses TRBV3-1 (or the pseudogene TRBV3-2) and TRBJ2-7; 9 nucleotides agree with TRBD2. The CDR3 runs to 16 residues. After removal of 0 bases from V and 1 base from J, the junction contained 4 bases not matched to a gene. Germline assignment: CDR1 LGHDT and CDR2 YNNKEL (reference sequence). The chain's CDR3 is CASSQDRRGGSYEQYF. In DNA, the CDR3 is TGTGCCAGCAGCCAAGATAGGCGGGGGGGTTCCTACGAGCAGTACTTC.